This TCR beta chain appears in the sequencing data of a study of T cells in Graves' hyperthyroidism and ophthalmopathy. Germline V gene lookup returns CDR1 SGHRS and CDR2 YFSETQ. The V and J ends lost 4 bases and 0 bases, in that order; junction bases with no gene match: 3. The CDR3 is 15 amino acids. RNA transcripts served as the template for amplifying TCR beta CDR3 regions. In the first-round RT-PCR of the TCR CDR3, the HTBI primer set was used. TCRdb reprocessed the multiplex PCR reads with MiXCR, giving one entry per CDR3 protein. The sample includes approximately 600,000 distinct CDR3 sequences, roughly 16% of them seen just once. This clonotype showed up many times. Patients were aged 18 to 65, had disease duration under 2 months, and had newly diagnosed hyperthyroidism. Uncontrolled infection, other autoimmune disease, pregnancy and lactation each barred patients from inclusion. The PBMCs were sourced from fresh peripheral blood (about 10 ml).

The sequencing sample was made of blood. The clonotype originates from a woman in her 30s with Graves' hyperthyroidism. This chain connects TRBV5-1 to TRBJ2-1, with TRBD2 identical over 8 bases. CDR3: CASSISGNSYNEQFF. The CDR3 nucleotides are TGCGCCAGCAGCATTAGCGGGAACTCCTACAATGAGCAGTTCTTC.